This T cell receptor beta chain was obtained from a study of glioma-infiltrating T cells. The overall study: WHO grade II oligodendrogliomas or astrocytomas, plus non-recurrent WHO grade IV glioblastomas, were sampled. Dexamethasone exposure before glioma surgery was limited to six or fewer days.

Germline lookup yields CDR1 DFQATT and CDR2 SNEGSKA (reference sequence). The CDR3 covers 16 residues. Trimming cost V 4 bases and J 0 bases; bases outside gene matches: 2. Notes on this clonotype: Its matching antigen is unknown.

Study results and caveats: Signature shared blood CDR3 motifs were enriched in low-divergence and depleted in high-divergence patients.

The iRepertoire nested amplicon-rescue multiplex PCR amplified TCR alpha and beta CDR3s from RNA. Input was roughly 100-450 ng of tissue mRNA or PBMC total RNA. TCRdb re-analysed the multiplex PCR reads in MiXCR, keeping a single row per CDR3 protein. The data contain more than 350,000 distinct CDR3 sequences, 41% of them singletons. The clonotype was recovered from a human donor with low-grade glioma or glioblastoma, undergoing nonglioma brain surgery, or in good health (not recorded which). The genes are TRBV20-1 and TRBJ2-1; TRBD2 aligns across 14 bases. Sequencing used glioma tissue, nonneoplastic brain tissue, or PBMCs (not recorded which). For the CDR3, the DNA is TGCAGTGCTACCGGGACTAGCGGGAGCTCCTACAATGAGCAGTTCTTC. Amino acid sequence: CSATGTSGSSYNEQFF.